This TCR beta chain was sequenced in a study of T cells in Graves' hyperthyroidism and ophthalmopathy. About the research overall: Upon initial diagnosis and before any treatment, peripheral blood was collected. Notes on the study in general: In simple terms, a model built on 13 V-J features told ophthalmopathy apart from stable hyperthyroidism.

Amplified regions were TCR beta CDR3 sequences from RNA transcripts. HTBI primers drove first-round RT-PCR of the TCR CDR3. From the multiplex PCR reads, TCRdb called clonotypes with MiXCR, one entry per CDR3 protein. This sample has around 250,000 distinct CDR3 sequences, with roughly 15% found just once. This clonotype was detected many times. What it binds is unknown. Preceding any ophthalmopathy symptoms, the blood sample dates from first hyperthyroidism diagnosis. The germline V and J ends were trimmed by 5 bases and 1 base, with 23 bases remaining between them. The CDR3 extends over 19 amino acids. Germline CDR1 and CDR2: KGHDR and SFDVKD.

Material: blood. The clonotype originates from a middle-aged woman with Graves' hyperthyroidism that later progressed to Graves' ophthalmopathy. The chain is built from TRBV24-1 and TRBJ2-1, with D maybe TRBD2 (5 bases). CDR3: CATSVSRGQFSASYNEQFF. The CDR3, as DNA: TGTGCCACCAGTGTCTCTCGAGGGCAGTTTAGCGCTTCCTACAATGAGCAGTTCTTC.